This T cell receptor (beta chain) was identified in a study of T cells in Graves' hyperthyroidism and ophthalmopathy. Study context: Before treatment of any kind, peripheral blood was taken at initial diagnosis.

Amplification of TCR beta CDR3 regions used RNA as the template. The study used the HTBI primer set for a first-round RT-PCR of the TCR CDR3. TCRdb fed the multiplex PCR reads into MiXCR, producing one record per CDR3 protein. The sample includes about 270,000 distinct CDR3 sequences, about 25% of them seen just once. CDR1 and CDR2 from the germline V gene are SNHLY and FYNNEI. The CDR3 has 15 amino acids. Trimming left V 6 bases short and J 7 bases short, with 21 bases between. This clonotype was seen at least ten times. A sample of blood taken at first hyperthyroidism diagnosis preceded any ophthalmopathy symptoms. PBMCs were derived from roughly 10 ml fresh peripheral blood.

Material: blood. This receptor was identified in a middle-aged man with Graves' hyperthyroidism that later progressed to Graves' ophthalmopathy. V and J are TRBV2 and TRBJ2-5; tentative D call: TRBD1 (6 bases). This CDR3 reads CASRIRDNYMVTQYF. DNA of the CDR3: TGTGCCAGCAGAATCCGGGACAACTACATGGTGACCCAGTACTTC. Together with reference TRBV2 and TRBJ2-5, the CDR3 gives the full variable domain: EPEVTQTPSHQVTQMGQEVILRCVPISNHLYFYWYRQILGQKVEFLVSFYNNEISEKSEIFDDQFSVERPDGSNFTLKIRSTKLEDSAMYFCASRIRDNYMVTQYFGPGTRLLVL.